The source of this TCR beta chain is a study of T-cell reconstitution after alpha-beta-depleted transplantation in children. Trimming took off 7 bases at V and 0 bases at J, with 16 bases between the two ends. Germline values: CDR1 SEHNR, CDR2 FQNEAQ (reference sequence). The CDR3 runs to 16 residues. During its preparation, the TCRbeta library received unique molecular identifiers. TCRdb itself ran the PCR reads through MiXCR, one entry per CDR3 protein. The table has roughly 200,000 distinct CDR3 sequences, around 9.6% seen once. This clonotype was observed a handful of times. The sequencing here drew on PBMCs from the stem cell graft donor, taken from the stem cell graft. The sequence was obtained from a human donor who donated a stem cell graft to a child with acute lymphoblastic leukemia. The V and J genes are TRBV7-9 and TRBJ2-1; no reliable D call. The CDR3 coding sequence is TGTGCCAGCAATCCCCCTCTCCTCAGCTCCTACAATGAGCAGTTCTTC. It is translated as CASNPPLLSSYNEQFF.